One and the same sample provided the 17 T cell receptor beta chains below, sequenced in a study of cytomegalovirus exposure and HLA in healthy donors. Use of 60 Vbeta and 13 Jbeta primers characterized the PCR. TCRdb keeps only in-frame clones here, not all; method: immunoSEQ multiplex PCR. There are 150,000 to 200,000 clones in the sample; approximately 83% occur only once, and 1.2% lies in the top ten. The specimen was PBMCs. The receptors were gathered from a boy aged 2 to 9 in good health and CMV-seronegative.

The genes are TRBV19 and TRBJ2-5, with 7 bases aligning to TRBD1. Unmatched junction bases numbered 4, after V lost 4 bases and J lost 5 bases. The CDR3 is made up of 13 amino acids. Per germline, CDR1 LNHDA and CDR2 SQIVND (reference sequence). The CDR3 spells CASSRDRSETQYF. Here the CDR3 DNA reads TGTGCCAGTAGTAGGGACAGATCGGAGACCCAGTACTTC. Full variable domain (outside the CDR3, taken from reference TRBV19 and TRBJ2-5): DGGITQSPKYLFRKEGQNVTLSCEQNLNHDAMYWYRQDPGQGLRLIYYSQIVNDFQKGDIAEGYSVSREKKESFPLTVTSAQKNPTAFYLCASSRDRSETQYFGPGTRLLVL.

The chain carries TRBV5-1 and TRBJ2-2; D may be TRBD2 (5 bases). This CDR3 has 15 residues. Trimming pared 4 bases from V and 4 bases from J, leaving 14 bases between. Germline V gene sequence: CDR1 SGHRS, CDR2 YFSETQ. This CDR3 reads CASSGRTVFTGELFF. CDR3 coding DNA: TGCGCCAGCAGCGGAAGGACTGTATTCACCGGGGAGCTGTTTTTT.

V and J are TRBV5-1 and TRBJ2-7; 11 nucleotides line up with TRBD2. CDR1 and CDR2 (germline): SGHRS, YFSETQ. The CDR3 consists of 16 residues. The trim removed 3 bases at V and 2 bases at J, leaving 7 bases unmatched. The CDR3 DNA reads TGCGCCAGCAGCTGGCCGGGACTAGCGGAACCCTACGAGCAGTACTTC. Protein product: CASSWPGLAEPYEQYF.

The chain couples TRBV27 to TRBJ1-6, with D tentatively TRBD1 (6 bases). Germline loops: CDR1 MNHEY, CDR2 SMNVEV (reference sequence). The CDR3 is 18 residues long. The V end lost 2 bases, the J end lost 7 bases, and 21 bases lay between the germline ends. The CDR3 spells CASSLRPSTQGSNSPLHF. CDR3 bases: TGTGCCAGCAGTTTAAGGCCCTCGACACAGGGTTCCAATTCACCCCTCCACTTT.

The rearrangement uses TRBV11-2 and TRBJ1-2; 7 nucleotides agree with TRBD1. The CDR3 is 18 residues long. From germline, CDR1 is SGHAT and CDR2 FQNNGV. Trimming removed 2 bases from V and 0 bases from J; junction bases left unmatched: 12. Here the CDR3 DNA reads TGTGCCAGCAGCTTATCCCCCTTACGGACAGGCGCTAACTATGGCTACACCTTC. Amino acid sequence: CASSLSPLRTGANYGYTF.

The chain is built from TRBV6-5 and TRBJ1-5; TRBD1 matches at 9 bases. Germline assignment: CDR1 MNHEY and CDR2 SVGAGI. CDR3 length: 15 amino acids. Unmatched junction bases numbered 3, after V lost 4 bases and J lost 2 bases. CDR3 coding DNA: TGTGCCAGCAGTTTGGGACAGGGCGGCAATCAGCCCCAGCATTTT. Amino acid sequence: CASSLGQGGNQPQHF.

In DNA, the CDR3 is TGTGCCAGTAGTATTAGGGGGCCCTATGGCTACACCTTC. Protein: CASSIRGPYGYTF. The J gene is TRBJ1-2, the V gene TRBV19; the match to TRBD1 covers 7 bases. V lost 3 bases to trimming and J lost 4 bases; unmatched junction nucleotides: 2. The CDR3 is 13 amino acids. The germline V gene has CDR1 LNHDA and CDR2 SQIVND (reference sequence).

The rearrangement joins TRBV5-4 to TRBJ2-3; the match to TRBD2 covers 12 bases. The CDR3 spans 19 residues. V lost 3 bases, J lost 0 bases, and 11 bases stayed unmatched. The germline V gene has CDR1 SGHNT and CDR2 YYREEE (reference sequence). CDR3 in DNA: TGTGCCAGCAGCTCAGGACTAGCGGGACTCACTTCTAGCACAGATACGCAGTATTTT. Its translation is CASSSGLAGLTSSTDTQYF.

The chain has TRBV7-8 and TRBJ1-1, with D unresolved. V was clipped by 4 bases and J by 5 bases, with 17 bases between them. The germline V gene encodes CDR1 SGHVS and CDR2 FQNEAQ. This CDR3 contains 15 residues. The CDR3 nucleotides read TGTGCCAGCAGCTCTAGAAGATACACGGGGACTGAAGCTTTCTTT. It codes for CASSSRRYTGTEAFF.

This clone was counted between two and nine times. V is TRBV4-1 and J is TRBJ2-2; 7 nucleotides align to TRBD1. With 5 bases clipped from V and 3 bases from J, the junction kept 9 bases outside the gene matches. Germline V CDR1 and CDR2: MGHRA, YSYEKL. This CDR3 is built from 16 residues. As DNA, the CDR3 is TGCGCCAGCAGCACCCTCGGACAGGCGGACACCGGGGAGCTGTTTTTT. Its translation is CASSTLGQADTGELFF.

The rearrangement joins TRBV19 to TRBJ1-1; 7 bases align to TRBD1. Trimming at V came to 6 bases and at J to 6 bases, leaving 4 bases not matched to a gene. There are 12 residues in the CDR3. Germline V gives CDR1 LNHDA, CDR2 SQIVND (reference sequence). The CDR3 DNA reads TGTGCCAGTAGCGGAGGGGGCCCTGAAGCTTTCTTT. It codes for CASSGGGPEAFF.

This clone was picked up one time. The rearrangement links TRBV6-5 to TRBJ1-2; TRBD1 agrees at 7 bases. The junction had 4 bases not matched to a gene; V was cut back by 0 bases and J by 3 bases. CDR3 length: 15 residues. Germline CDR1 MNHEY, CDR2 SVGAGI. The chain's CDR3 is CASSYSPRGDYGYTF. DNA of the CDR3: TGTGCCAGCAGTTACTCGCCCAGGGGGGACTATGGCTACACCTTC.

This CDR3 is CAWSVKGAQNYGYTF. The CDR3 DNA reads as TGTGCCTGGAGTGTAAAGGGGGCGCAGAACTATGGCTACACCTTC. This chain connects TRBV30 to TRBJ1-2; TRBD1 aligns across 7 bases. CDR1 is GTSNPN and CDR2 is SVGIG in the germline V gene (reference sequence). J lost 2 bases, V lost 0 bases, and 6 bases had no gene match. The length of the CDR3 is 15 residues.

This clone was observed a single time. This rearrangement joins TRBV4-1 to TRBJ2-7, with D possibly matching TRBD1 (6 bases). Germline loops: CDR1 MGHRA, CDR2 YSYEKL. CDR3 length equals 15 residues. V was cut by 6 bases and J by 5 bases, with 20 bases left in between. CDR3 sequence reads: CASSRTQGGIDEQYF. In DNA, the CDR3 is TGCGCCAGCAGTCGTACACAGGGTGGAATCGACGAGCAGTACTTC.

This chain's CDR3 is CAWSRDRAFF. In DNA form, the CDR3 reads TGTGCCTGGAGTAGGGACAGGGCTTTCTTT. The chain is built from TRBV30 and TRBJ1-1; TRBD1 matches at 8 bases. CDR3 length equals 10 residues. Germline CDR1 reads GTSNPN; CDR2 reads SVGIG (reference sequence). Trimming cost V 2 bases and J 11 bases; bases outside gene matches: 1.

The rearrangement links TRBV7-9 to TRBJ1-1; 11 bases are a match to TRBD1. The V and J ends lost 5 bases and 10 bases, in that order; junction bases with no gene match: 9. Germline CDR1 reads SEHNR; CDR2 reads FQNEAQ (reference sequence). The CDR3 length is 14 residues. CDR3 bases: TGTGCCAGCAGCCCCCGAGCGGACAGGGGGCGAGCTTTCTTT. This codes for CASSPRADRGRAFF.

The CDR3 is CASSSQRHAAEAFF. In DNA form, the CDR3 reads TGTGCCAGCAGCTCCCAACGACATGCTGCTGAAGCTTTCTTT. The V call is TRBV7-2, the J call TRBJ1-1; D gene uncertain. V lost 4 bases and J 6 bases, leaving 15 bases between the germline ends. Germline CDR1 reads SGHTA; CDR2 reads FQGNSA. The CDR3 runs to 14 residues.